This TCR beta chain emerged from a study of T-cell reconstitution after alpha-beta-depleted transplantation in children. The TCRbeta library incorporated unique molecular identifiers. TCRdb reanalysed the PCR reads using MiXCR and keeps one entry per CDR3 protein. The sample consists of about 640,000 distinct CDR3 sequences, around a sixth of them appearing once. Germline V gene sequence: CDR1 MNHNY, CDR2 SVGAGI (reference sequence). Trimming left V 8 bases short and J 3 bases short, with 7 bases between. This CDR3 has 12 residues. In its sample, this clonotype was seen many times. The source is a human donor who donated a stem cell graft to a child with acute myeloid leukemia. The rearrangement uses TRBV6-6 and TRBJ2-2; no clear D. The material was PBMCs from the stem cell graft donor, obtained from the stem cell graft. The CDR3 protein is CASAMDTGELFF. The CDR3 DNA reads as TGTGCCAGCGCGATGGACACCGGGGAGCTGTTTTTT.